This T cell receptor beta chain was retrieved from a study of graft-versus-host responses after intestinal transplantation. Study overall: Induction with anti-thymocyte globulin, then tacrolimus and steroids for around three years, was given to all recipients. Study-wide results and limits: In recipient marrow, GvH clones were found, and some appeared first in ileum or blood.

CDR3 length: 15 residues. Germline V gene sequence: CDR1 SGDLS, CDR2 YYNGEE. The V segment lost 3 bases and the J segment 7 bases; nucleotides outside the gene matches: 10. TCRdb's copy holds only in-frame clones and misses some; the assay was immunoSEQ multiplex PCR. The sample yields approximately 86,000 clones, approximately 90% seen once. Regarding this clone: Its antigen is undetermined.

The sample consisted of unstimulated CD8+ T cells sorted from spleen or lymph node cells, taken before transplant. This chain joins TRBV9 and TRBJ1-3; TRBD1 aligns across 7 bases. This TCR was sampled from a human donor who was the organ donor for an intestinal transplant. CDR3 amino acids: CASSAPGQTPNTIYF. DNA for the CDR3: TGTGCCAGCAGCGCTCCGGGACAGACGCCGAACACCATATATTTT.